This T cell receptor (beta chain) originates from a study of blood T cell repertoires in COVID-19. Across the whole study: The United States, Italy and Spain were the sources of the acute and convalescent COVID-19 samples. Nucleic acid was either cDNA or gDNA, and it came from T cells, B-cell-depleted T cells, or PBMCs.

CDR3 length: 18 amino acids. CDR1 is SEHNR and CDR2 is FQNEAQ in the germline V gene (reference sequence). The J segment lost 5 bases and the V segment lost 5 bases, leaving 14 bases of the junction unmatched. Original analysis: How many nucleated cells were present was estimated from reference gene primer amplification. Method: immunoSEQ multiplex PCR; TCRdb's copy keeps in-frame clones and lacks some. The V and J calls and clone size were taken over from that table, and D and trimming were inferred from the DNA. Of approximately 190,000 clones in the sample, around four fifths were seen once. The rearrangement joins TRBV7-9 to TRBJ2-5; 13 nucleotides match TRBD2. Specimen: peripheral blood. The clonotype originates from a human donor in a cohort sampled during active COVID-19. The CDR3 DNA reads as TGTGCCAGCAGCGGACCGATCGGACTAGCGGGAGCTTGGGAGACCCAGTACTTC. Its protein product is CASSGPIGLAGAWETQYF. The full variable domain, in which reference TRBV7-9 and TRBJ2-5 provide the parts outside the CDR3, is DTGVSQNPRHKITKRGQNVTFRCDPISEHNRLYWYRQTLGQGPEFLTYFQNEAQLEKSRLLSDRFSAERPKGSFSTLEIQRTEQGDSAMYLCASSGPIGLAGAWETQYFGPGTRLLVL.